This T cell receptor beta chain was identified in a study of OX40 agonist ivuxolimab in advanced cancers. Whole-study results and caveats: Among T cells, CD8+ cells averaged more expanded clones than CD4+ cells. Some nonresponders also had low normalized T-cell clonal expansion.

CDR3 length: 17 amino acids. In germline, CDR1 is LNHNV, CDR2 YYDKDF (reference sequence). The V end lost 2 bases, the J end lost 1 base, and 16 bases lay between the germline ends. TCRdb's table, derived via immunoSEQ multiplex PCR, lists solely in-frame clones and lacks some. The table lists some 66,000 clones, about 77% of them singletons. With respect to this clone: As yet, its antigen is unknown.

The sequencing used CD4+ or CD8+ T cells sorted from blood, collected in a trial of the OX40 agonist ivuxolimab. This sequence joins TRBV15 and TRBJ2-3; D remains unclear. This clonotype was obtained from an adult with an advanced solid tumor such as melanoma, head and neck, liver or kidney cancer. The CDR3 DNA sequence: TGTGCCACCAGCAGATCCCACCTTGCGGCGCGCACAGATACGCAGTATTTT. This gives the protein CATSRSHLAARTDTQYF.